What follows describes a single T cell receptor beta chain. These data belong to a study of T cell repertoires in cytomegalovirus infection. TCRdb reprocessed the reads with MiXCR, giving one entry per CDR3 protein. Of roughly 600,000 distinct CDR3 sequences listed, 24% are singletons. Material: CD8+ T cells from PBMCs. The receptor's source is a human donor in good health (CMV status not recorded). Some clones in this sample may be carry-over from other donors' samples.

This chain's CDR3 is CSVEGDGPYEQYF. The CDR3 DNA reads TGCAGCGTTGAAGGGGACGGTCCCTACGAGCAGTACTTC. V usage is TRBV29-1 and J usage is TRBJ2-7; D tentatively fits TRBD1 or TRBD2 (5 bases each). CDR3 length: 13 residues. Germline CDR1 SQVTM, CDR2 ANQGSEA. V shed 1 base and J shed 2 bases, with 9 bases lying between them.